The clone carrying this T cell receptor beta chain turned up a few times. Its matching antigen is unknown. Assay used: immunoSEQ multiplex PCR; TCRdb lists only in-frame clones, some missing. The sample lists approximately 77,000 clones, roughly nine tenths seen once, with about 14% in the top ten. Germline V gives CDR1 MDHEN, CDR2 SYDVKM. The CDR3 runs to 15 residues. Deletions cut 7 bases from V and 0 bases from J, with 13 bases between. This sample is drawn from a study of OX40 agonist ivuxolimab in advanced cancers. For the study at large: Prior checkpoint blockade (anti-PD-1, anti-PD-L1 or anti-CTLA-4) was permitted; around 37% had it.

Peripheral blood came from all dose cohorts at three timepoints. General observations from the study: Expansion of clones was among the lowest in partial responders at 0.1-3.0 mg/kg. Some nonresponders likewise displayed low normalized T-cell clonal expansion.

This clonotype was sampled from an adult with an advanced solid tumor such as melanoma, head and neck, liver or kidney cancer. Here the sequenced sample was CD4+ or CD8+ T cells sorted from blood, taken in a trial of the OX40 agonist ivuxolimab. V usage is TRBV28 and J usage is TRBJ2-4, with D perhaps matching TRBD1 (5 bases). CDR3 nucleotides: TGTGCCAGCAACCCCACGACAGTAGCCAAAAACATTCAGTACTTC. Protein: CASNPTTVAKNIQYF. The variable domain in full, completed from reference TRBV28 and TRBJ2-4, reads DVKVTQSSRYLVKRTGEKVFLECVQDMDHENMFWYRQDPGLGLRLIYFSYDVKMKEKGDIPEGYSVSREKKERFSLILESASTNQTSMYLCASNPTTVAKNIQYFGAGTRLSVL.